The T cell receptor (beta chain) described here comes from a study of regulatory T cells in long-lasting Graves disease. This clonotype was detected many times. The CDR3 is made up of 17 amino acids. CDR1 and CDR2 (germline): KGHSH, LQKENI. Germline trimming cut 3 bases from V and 1 base from J; bases unmatched to any gene: 5. Time point here: newly diagnosed GD, antithyroid drugs for less than 3 months. The TCR library was made from RNA that had been extracted from PBMCs in TRIzol. Arm-PCR with iRepertoire HTBI primers amplified the CDR3 regions for these TCR beta libraries. TCRdb re-called the multiplex PCR reads with MiXCR, one entry per CDR3 protein. The table records approximately 230,000 distinct CDR3 sequences, approximately 20% of them present only once.

This TCR derives from a female donor with Graves disease. V is TRBV18 and J is TRBJ2-6; 8 bases are shared with TRBD1. Material: peripheral blood mononuclear cells (PBMCs), obtained at new diagnosis, from a patient treated with antithyroid drugs. In DNA, the CDR3 is TGTGCCAGCTCACCCGGGACAGGCATATCTGGGGCCAACGTCCTGACTTTC. This encodes CASSPGTGISGANVLTF.